Following are 6 T cell receptor beta chains from one sample sequenced in a study of cytomegalovirus exposure and HLA in healthy donors. The PCR contained 60 Vbeta and 13 Jbeta primers. Profiled with immunoSEQ multiplex PCR; TCRdb holds only in-frame clones, not every one. Recorded for this sample: around 110,000 clones. The sample comprised PBMCs. The receptors were gathered from a man aged 40-49 years in good health and CMV-seropositive.

The chain carries TRBV19 and TRBJ1-5; D may be TRBD1 (6 bases). Looked up from germline, CDR1 is LNHDA and CDR2 is SQIVND (reference sequence). The CDR3 consists of 15 residues. The V gene lost 5 bases and the J gene lost 7 bases, with 18 bases spanning the gap. The CDR3 DNA reads as TGTGCCAGTAGTCCAGGTAGGGGGATGCGGCAGCCCCAGCATTTT. Translated, it gives CASSPGRGMRQPQHF.

The rearrangement joins TRBV5-6 to TRBJ2-1; weak D call: TRBD2 (6 bases). The germline V gene has CDR1 SGHDT and CDR2 YYEEEE. This CDR3 is built from 17 residues. V was shortened by 0 bases and J by 7 bases, with 20 bases between the two germline ends. The CDR3 region has the DNA TGTGCCAGCAGCTTGGGGGGGGAGCGGTTCTTTGGGAATGAGCAGTTCTTC. This sequence encodes CASSLGGERFFGNEQFF. Using reference TRBV5-6 and TRBJ2-1 for the parts outside the CDR3, the full variable domain is DAGVTQSPTHLIKTRGQQVTLRCSPKSGHDTVSWYQQALGQGPQFIFQYYEEEERQRGNFPDRFSGHQFPNYSSELNVNALLLGDSALYLCASSLGGERFFGNEQFFGPGTRLTVL.

On this clone: Compared with germline, one end of the junction differs, possibly owing to a read error. The DNA of the CDR3 is TGTGCTAGCAGCTTAGGGTCTAGCGGATACAATGAGCAGTTCTTC. Translated, it gives CASSLGSSGYNEQFF. The chain joins TRBV7-7 to TRBJ2-1; 7 bases line up with TRBD2. CDR1 SSHAT and CDR2 FNYEAQ come from the germline V gene (reference sequence). The CDR3 extends over 15 amino acids.

The chain employs TRBV5-1 and TRBJ2-7; 9 bases are shared with TRBD2. The CDR3 has 15 amino acids. Germline V gene sequence: CDR1 SGHRS, CDR2 YFSETQ. With V trimmed by 7 bases and J by 0 bases, 8 bases remained unmatched. The CDR3 loop is CASALIAGDSYEQYF. DNA of the CDR3: TGCGCCAGCGCCCTGATAGCGGGAGACTCCTACGAGCAGTACTTC.

The chain combines TRBV19 with TRBJ2-2; a possible D gene is TRBD2 (6 bases). In germline, CDR1 is LNHDA, CDR2 SQIVND (reference sequence). The CDR3 is 15 residues long. V shed 3 bases and J shed 5 bases, with 13 bases lying between them. DNA of the CDR3: TGTGCCAGTAGTATCGGGGGAGGCTCGACCGGGGAGCTGTTTTTT. The encoded protein is CASSIGGGSTGELFF.

The chain uses TRBV7-2 and TRBJ2-7; no reliable D call. The V end was cut by 1 base, the J end by 4 bases, with 11 bases between. Per the germline V gene, CDR1 is SGHTA and CDR2 is FQGNSA. The CDR3 is 14 amino acids. The CDR3 sequence: CASSLETIQYEQYF. The CDR3 DNA reads as TGTGCCAGCAGCTTAGAGACAATCCAATACGAGCAGTACTTC.